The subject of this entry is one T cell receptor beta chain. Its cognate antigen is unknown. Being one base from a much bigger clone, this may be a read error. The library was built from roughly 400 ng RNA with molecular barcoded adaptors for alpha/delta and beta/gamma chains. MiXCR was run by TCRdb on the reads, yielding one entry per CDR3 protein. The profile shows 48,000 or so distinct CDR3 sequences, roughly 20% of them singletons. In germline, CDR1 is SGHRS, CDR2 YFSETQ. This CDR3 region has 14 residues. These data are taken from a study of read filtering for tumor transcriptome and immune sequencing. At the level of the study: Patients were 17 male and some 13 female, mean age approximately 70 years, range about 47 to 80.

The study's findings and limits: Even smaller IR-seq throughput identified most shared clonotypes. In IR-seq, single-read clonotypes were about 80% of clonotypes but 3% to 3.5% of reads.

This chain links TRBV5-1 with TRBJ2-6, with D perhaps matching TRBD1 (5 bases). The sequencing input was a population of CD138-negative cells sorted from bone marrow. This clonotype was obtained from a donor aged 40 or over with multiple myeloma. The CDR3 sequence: CASSPGSGASVLTF. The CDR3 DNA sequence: TGCGCCAGCAGCCCGGGCTCTGGGGCCAGCGTCCTGACTTTC.